Included here is one T cell receptor (beta chain) sequence, with context. The target of this receptor is not known. No base quality values were provided; no much bigger clone lies one nucleotide off. This specimen belongs to a study of T cell responses to AZD1222 COVID-19 vaccine (dated by TCRdb to 2020 to 2023). Study-wide context: A total of roughly 240 trial participants underwent TCR sequencing, of whom 200 to 220 received two doses of AZD1222 and about 25 received two doses of the MenACWY control vaccine. Trial participants were enrolled by age into 18-55, 56-69 and 70-plus year subgroups, with 148, 28 and 57 TCR-sequenced participants respectively. The study at large found these results: Nearly half of unique spike-specific TCRs reportedly recognized epitopes outside regions mutated in the B.1.351 and B.1.1.7 variants. Because no day 14 peak-response samples were available, the repertoires could be characterized only after the peak T cell response. In the small 56-69-year group, the increase in depth fell short of significance, most likely because of low power. The whole spike protein was spanned by vaccine-associated CD4 TCRs, and dominant responses were seen in regions 160-218 and 743-854. After two AZD1222 doses, spike-specific TCR breadth and depth were significantly higher than at day 0 and than in MenACWY recipients. Participants were mostly white British and included more females than males, and it was suggested by the authors that clonal diversity may have been underestimated. Conclusions about previously exposed vaccinees are limited, since just 6 or 7 AZD1222 recipients were seropositive for SARS-CoV-2 at baseline.

The CDR3 regions of human TCRbeta chains were analyzed by immunosequencing. The published analysis was carried out like this. TCRs in the repertoires were compared against a reference library of SARS-CoV-2-specific TCRs that had been generated with the MIRA antigen-specificity platform. Breadth was defined as the fraction of unique TCRs that were SARS-CoV-2-associated. Depth was defined as the fraction of total T cells that were SARS-CoV-2-associated. Using the MIRA data, each spike-specific TCR was assigned both to the spike region to which the TCR was reactive and to a CD4 or CD8 class. Log10-transformed breadth and depth values were compared by one-way ANOVA with Sidak's multiple comparisons tests. TCRdb re-hosts the immuneACCESS table, in-frame sequences only. Its copies lack some clones; in the studies checked, an unresolved V gene accounts for under half of them, and the cause for the rest is not known. That table furnishes V, J and clone size, whereas the DNA furnished D and trimming. The sample records 160,000 or so clones, over 80% of which are singletons. The leading ten clones occupy roughly 9.1% of the sample.

The time point tag for this specimen amounts to: about 28 days (+/-7) after the second vaccine dose. AZD1222 recipients with second doses at about 4 weeks or about 12 weeks were pooled, because spike-specific TCR depth and breadth did not differ between schedules. Samples from vaccinated people were obtained from the UK trials COV001 and COV002, which included a single-blind randomized controlled phase 2/3 trial of AZD1222 (ChAdOx1 nCoV-19) in healthy adults. Trial participant PBMC samples were collected at day 0 and day 28 after the second dose for TCRbeta chain sequencing. Taken from cysteine to phenylalanine, the CDR3 has 15 residues. Just CDR3 DNA is preserved here, 45 bases in frame from base 1. Trimming accounts for 6 bases at V and 0 bases at J, while the number of junction bases matched to no gene is 0. CDR1 and CDR2, per the germline V gene, are MGHDK and SYGVNS.

This sequence was found in an adult who received the AZD1222 COVID-19 vaccine. The sequence is built from TRBV25-1 and TRBJ2-3; a stretch of 13 junction bases matches TRBD2. The source was peripheral blood, collected 28 days after the second AZD1222 dose. The DNA sequence is as follows: TGTGCCAGCAGGGGACTAGCGGGAAGCACAGATACGCAGTATTTT. Its product reads: CASRGLAGSTDTQYF.